Each of the 8 T cell receptor beta chains below was sequenced from the same sample in a study of blood T cell repertoires in COVID-19. Only in-frame clones appear in the TCRdb table, and some are missing; sequencing was by immunoSEQ multiplex PCR. Here the sample spans 490,000 or so clones, around nine tenths being singletons. Sequenced sample: PBMCs or T cells enriched from blood (not recorded which). These receptors were obtained from a woman between 35 and 50 years old who had recovered from COVID-19.

The CDR3 here is CASSVDSRGHIYF. For the CDR3, the DNA is TGTGCCAGCAGCGTAGATAGCCGTGGCCACATATATTTT. The rearrangement joins TRBV9 to TRBJ1-3; D unclear. Deletions cut 0 bases from V and 12 bases from J, with 13 bases between. CDR1 is SGDLS and CDR2 is YYNGEE in the germline V gene. The CDR3 consists of 13 residues.

This chain links TRBV7-6 with TRBJ1-1; 9 bases fit TRBD1. V shed 2 bases and J 6 bases; nucleotides not matched to a gene: 4. Germline CDR1 SGHVS, CDR2 FNYEAQ. The CDR3 contains 14 residues. CDR3 loop: CASSLPGQGSEAFF. The CDR3 nucleotides are TGTGCCAGCAGCTTACCGGGACAGGGCTCTGAAGCTTTCTTT.

Comments on this clone: The junction departs from the called germline gene at one end, perhaps through a read error. The chain combines TRBV7-9 with TRBJ2-7; the D gene is possibly TRBD2 (6 bases). This CDR3 is built from 15 residues. Germline lookup yields CDR1 SEHNR and CDR2 FQNEAQ (reference sequence). The DNA for the CDR3 is TGTGCCAGCAGCCTAGCCGGGACTGCTCCCTACGAGCAGTACTTC. This sequence encodes CASSLAGTAPYEQYF.

This clone was found once. The J gene is TRBJ1-1, the V gene TRBV6-5, with D possibly TRBD1 on 5 matching bases. CDR1 and CDR2 from the germline V gene are MNHEY and SVGAGI. Between the trimmed V and J ends, which lost 6 bases and 1 base, there was a span of 12 bases. This CDR3 region has 14 residues. The CDR3 DNA is TGTGCCAGCAGCGACCGGACATCGAACACTGAAGCTTTCTTT. Residues: CASSDRTSNTEAFF.

The chain carries TRBV6-4 and TRBJ2-2, with D uncertain. The ends were cut back, 2 bases at V and 2 bases at J, with 3 bases in the middle. The CDR3 is 13 amino acids. Per germline, CDR1 MRHNA and CDR2 SNTAGT. The CDR3: CASSDTNTGELFF. CDR3 sequence (DNA): TGTGCCAGCAGTGACACTAACACCGGGGAGCTGTTTTTT.

In the case of this clone: Other nucleotide sequences from this sample produce the same CDR3. The gene calls are TRBV30 and TRBJ2-3; tentative D call: TRBD2 (5 bases). Germline CDR1 is GTSNPN and CDR2 is SVGIG (reference sequence). The CDR3 is made up of 12 amino acids. V lost 0 bases and J lost 5, with 6 bases in between. The CDR3 here is CAWSVSGDTQYF. CDR3 bases: TGTGCCTGGAGTGTCAGCGGAGATACGCAGTATTTT.

V is TRBV7-8 and J is TRBJ2-2; D may be TRBD1 (5 bases). The CDR3 runs to 16 residues. Per germline, CDR1 SGHVS and CDR2 FQNEAQ. Trimming left V 1 base short and J 4 bases short, with 13 bases between. CDR3 DNA: TGTGCCAGCAGCTTAGTAGGGGCTTGGGGCACCGGGGAGCTGTTTTTT. This gives the protein CASSLVGAWGTGELFF.

The chain has TRBV5-6 and TRBJ1-3; the match to TRBD1 covers 8 bases. Germline V gene sequence: CDR1 SGHDT, CDR2 YYEEEE. The ends lost 1 base at V and 4 bases at J; junction bases unmatched: 7. The CDR3 extends over 16 amino acids. The CDR3 sequence: CASSLFQGASGNTIYF. CDR3 nucleotides: TGTGCCAGCAGCTTGTTTCAGGGGGCCTCCGGAAACACCATATATTTT.